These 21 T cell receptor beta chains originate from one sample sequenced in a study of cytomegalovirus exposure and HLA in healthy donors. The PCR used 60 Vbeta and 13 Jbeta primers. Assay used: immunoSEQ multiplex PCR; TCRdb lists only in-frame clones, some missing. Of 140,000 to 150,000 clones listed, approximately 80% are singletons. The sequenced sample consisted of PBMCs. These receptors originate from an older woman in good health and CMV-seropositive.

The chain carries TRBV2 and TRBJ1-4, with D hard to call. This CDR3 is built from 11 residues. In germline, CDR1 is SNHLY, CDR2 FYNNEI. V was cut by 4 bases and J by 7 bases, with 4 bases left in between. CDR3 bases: TGTGCCAGCAGTGGCGTTGAAAAACTGTTTTTT. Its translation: CASSGVEKLFF.

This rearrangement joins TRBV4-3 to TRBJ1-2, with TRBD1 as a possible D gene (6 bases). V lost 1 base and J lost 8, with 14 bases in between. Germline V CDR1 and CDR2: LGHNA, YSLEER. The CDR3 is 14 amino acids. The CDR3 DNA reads TGCGCCAGCAGCCAAGGGGGGGGCGTGAGGGGCTACACCTTC. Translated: CASSQGGGVRGYTF.

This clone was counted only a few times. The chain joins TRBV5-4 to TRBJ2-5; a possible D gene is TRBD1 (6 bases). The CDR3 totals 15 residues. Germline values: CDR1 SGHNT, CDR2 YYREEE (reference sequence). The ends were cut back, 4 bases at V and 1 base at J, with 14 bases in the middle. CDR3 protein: CASSHRTEPQETQYF. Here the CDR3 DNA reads TGTGCCAGCAGCCATCGGACAGAGCCCCAAGAGACCCAGTACTTC.

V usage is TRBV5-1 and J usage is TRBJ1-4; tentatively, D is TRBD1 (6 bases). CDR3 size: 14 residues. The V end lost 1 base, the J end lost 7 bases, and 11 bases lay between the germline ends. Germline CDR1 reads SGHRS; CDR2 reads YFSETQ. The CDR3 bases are TGCGCCAGCAGCTTGACAGGGCAGGGTGAAAAACTGTTTTTT. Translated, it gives CASSLTGQGEKLFF.

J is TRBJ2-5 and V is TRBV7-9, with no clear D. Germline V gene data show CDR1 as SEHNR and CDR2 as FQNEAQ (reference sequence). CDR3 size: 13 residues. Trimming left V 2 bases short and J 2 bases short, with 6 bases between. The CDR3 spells CASSLPVQETQYF. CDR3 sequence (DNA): TGTGCCAGCAGCTTACCGGTACAAGAGACCCAGTACTTC.

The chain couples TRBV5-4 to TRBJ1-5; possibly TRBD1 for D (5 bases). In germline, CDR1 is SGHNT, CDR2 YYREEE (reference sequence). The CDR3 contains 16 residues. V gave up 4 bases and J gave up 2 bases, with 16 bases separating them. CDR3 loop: CASSPGPVRGNQPQHF. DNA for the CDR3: TGTGCCAGCAGCCCAGGGCCCGTCAGGGGCAATCAGCCCCAGCATTTT.

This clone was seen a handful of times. The CDR3 loop is CASSLHGQGSYEQYF. Written as DNA, the CDR3 is TGTGCCAGCAGTTTACACGGGCAGGGCAGCTACGAGCAGTACTTC. The chain links TRBV6-5 to TRBJ2-7; TRBD1 might be the D (5 bases). The germline gives CDR1 MNHEY, CDR2 SVGAGI. Trimming cost V 4 bases and J 3 bases, with 16 bases left between them. CDR3 size: 15 residues.

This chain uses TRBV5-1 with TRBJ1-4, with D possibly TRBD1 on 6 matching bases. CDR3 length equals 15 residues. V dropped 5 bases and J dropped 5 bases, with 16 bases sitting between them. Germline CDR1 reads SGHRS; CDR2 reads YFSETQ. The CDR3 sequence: CASRPRTAANEKLFF. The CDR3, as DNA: TGCGCCAGCAGACCCCGGACAGCCGCGAATGAAAAACTGTTTTTT.

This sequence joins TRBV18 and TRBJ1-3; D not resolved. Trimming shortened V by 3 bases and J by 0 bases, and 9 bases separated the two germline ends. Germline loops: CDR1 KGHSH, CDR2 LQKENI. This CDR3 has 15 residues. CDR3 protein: CASSPGSRSGNTIYF. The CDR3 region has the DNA TGTGCCAGCTCACCGGGCAGTCGCTCTGGAAACACCATATATTTT.

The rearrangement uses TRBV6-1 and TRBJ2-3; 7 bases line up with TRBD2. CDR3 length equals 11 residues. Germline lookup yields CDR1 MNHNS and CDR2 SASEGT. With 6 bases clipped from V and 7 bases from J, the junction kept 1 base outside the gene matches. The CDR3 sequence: CASRGGYTQYF. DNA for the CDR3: TGTGCCAGCAGGGGGGGGTATACGCAGTATTTT.

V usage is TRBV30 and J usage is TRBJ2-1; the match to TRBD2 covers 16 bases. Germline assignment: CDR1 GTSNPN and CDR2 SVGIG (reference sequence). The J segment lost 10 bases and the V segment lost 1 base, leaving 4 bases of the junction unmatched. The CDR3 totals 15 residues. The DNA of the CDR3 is TGTGCCTGGAGTGCGGGACTAGCGGGGGGGAGGGAGCAGTTCTTC. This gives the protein CAWSAGLAGGREQFF.

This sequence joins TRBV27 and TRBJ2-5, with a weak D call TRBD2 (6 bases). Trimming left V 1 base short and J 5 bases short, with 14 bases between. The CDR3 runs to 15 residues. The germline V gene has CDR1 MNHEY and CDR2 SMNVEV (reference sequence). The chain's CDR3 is CASSLFAGYWETQYF. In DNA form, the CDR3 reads TGTGCCAGCAGTTTATTTGCGGGGTACTGGGAGACCCAGTACTTC.

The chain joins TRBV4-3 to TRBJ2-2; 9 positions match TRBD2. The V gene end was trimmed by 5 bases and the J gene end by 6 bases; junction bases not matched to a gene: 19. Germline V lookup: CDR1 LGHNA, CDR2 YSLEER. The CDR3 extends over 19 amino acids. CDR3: CASSFQPAGAGGQSGELFF. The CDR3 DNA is TGCGCCAGCAGCTTTCAGCCGGCTGGGGCGGGAGGGCAGTCCGGGGAGCTGTTTTTT.

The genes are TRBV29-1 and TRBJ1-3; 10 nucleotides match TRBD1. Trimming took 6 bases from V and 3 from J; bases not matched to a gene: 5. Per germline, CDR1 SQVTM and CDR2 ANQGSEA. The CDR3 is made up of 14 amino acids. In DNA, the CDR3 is TGCAGCGTAGGACAGGGGGAACGTGGAAACACCATATATTTT. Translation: CSVGQGERGNTIYF. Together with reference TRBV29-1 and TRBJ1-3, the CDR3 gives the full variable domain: SAVISQKPSRDICQRGTSLTIQCQVDSQVTMMFWYRQQPGQSLTLIATANQGSEATYESGFVIDKFPISRPNLTFSTLTVSNMSPEDSSIYLCSVGQGERGNTIYFGEGSWLTVV.

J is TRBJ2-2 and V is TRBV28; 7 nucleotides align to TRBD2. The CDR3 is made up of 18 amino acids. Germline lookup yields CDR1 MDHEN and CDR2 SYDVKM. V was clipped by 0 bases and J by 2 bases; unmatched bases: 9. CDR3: CASSLWMGGTDNTGELFF. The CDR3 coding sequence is TGTGCCAGCAGTTTATGGATGGGGGGGACGGATAACACCGGGGAGCTGTTTTTT.

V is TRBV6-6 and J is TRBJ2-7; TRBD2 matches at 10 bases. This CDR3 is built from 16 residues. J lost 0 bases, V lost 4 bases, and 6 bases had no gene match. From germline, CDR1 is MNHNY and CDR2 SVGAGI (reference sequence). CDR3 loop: CASSSPLAGSSYEQYF. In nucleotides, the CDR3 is TGTGCCAGCAGTTCGCCACTAGCGGGAAGCTCCTACGAGCAGTACTTC.

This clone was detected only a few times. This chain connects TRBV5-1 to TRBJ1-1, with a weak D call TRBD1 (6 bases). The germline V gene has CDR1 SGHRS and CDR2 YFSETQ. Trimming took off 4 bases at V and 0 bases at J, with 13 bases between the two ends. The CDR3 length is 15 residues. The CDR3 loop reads CASSPLTGMNTEAFF. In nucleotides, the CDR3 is TGCGCCAGCAGCCCTCTGACAGGAATGAACACTGAAGCTTTCTTT.

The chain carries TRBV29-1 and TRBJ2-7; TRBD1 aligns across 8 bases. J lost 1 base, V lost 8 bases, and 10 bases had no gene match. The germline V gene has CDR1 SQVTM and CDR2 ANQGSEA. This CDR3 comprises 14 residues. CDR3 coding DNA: TGCAGCTCCTATAGGGGACAGGAGTCCTACGAGCAGTACTTC. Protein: CSSYRGQESYEQYF.

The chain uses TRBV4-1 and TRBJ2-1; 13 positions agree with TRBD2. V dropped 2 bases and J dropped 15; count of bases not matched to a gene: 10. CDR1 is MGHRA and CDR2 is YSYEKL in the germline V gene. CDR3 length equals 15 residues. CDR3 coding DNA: TGCGCCAGCAGCCAAAGTCCGGGACTAGCGGGGCGCGGGTTCTTC. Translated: CASSQSPGLAGRGFF.

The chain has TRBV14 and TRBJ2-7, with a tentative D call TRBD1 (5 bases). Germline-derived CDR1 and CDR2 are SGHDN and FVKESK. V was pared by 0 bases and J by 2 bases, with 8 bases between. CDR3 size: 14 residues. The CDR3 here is CASSQETGAYEQYF. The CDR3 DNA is TGTGCCAGCAGCCAAGAAACAGGAGCCTACGAGCAGTACTTC.

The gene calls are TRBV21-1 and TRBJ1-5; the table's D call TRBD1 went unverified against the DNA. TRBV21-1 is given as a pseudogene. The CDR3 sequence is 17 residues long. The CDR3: CASSSRAQGEINQPQHF. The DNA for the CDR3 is TGTGCCAGCAGCTCCCGGGCACAGGGGGAAATCAATCAGCCCCAGCATTTT.